The rows below give T cell receptor beta chains drawn from one sample of a study of T-cell memory formation after mild COVID-19. MiXCR, run by TCRdb on the 5' RACE reads, gives a single entry per CDR3 protein. The sample gives approximately 350,000 distinct CDR3 sequences, around 14% of which show up once; about 22% is in the top ten. The material sequenced was PBMCs or a T cell subset sorted from them (not recorded which). The origin of the receptors is a young man who had mild COVID-19 (a few samples of this study predate the infection). Cell type and time point are not known. Both conserved end residues are part of each CDR3. D genes are given only for firm matches. Clone size appears in some rows only: once, few, many, or a class for an expanded clone.

j_gene,abundance,d_gene,len,v_gene,CDR3aa,CDR3nt
TRBJ2-3,few,TRBD2,17,TRBV7-9,CASSLMLAGESTDTQYF,TGTGCCAGCAGCTTAATGCTGGCGGGGGAGTCCACAGATACGCAGTATTTT
TRBJ2-3,few,TRBD1,14,TRBV5-1,CASSLAEGQSPEYF,TGCGCCAGCAGCTTGGCCGAGGGACAGTCCCCGGAGTATTTT
TRBJ1-1,many,.,15,TRBV6-2/TRBV6-3,CASSYPTARRTEAFF,TGTGCCAGCAGTTACCCGACCGCTCGGAGGACTGAAGCTTTCTTT
TRBJ1-4,.,.,17,TRBV4-1,CASSQVGRDKSGEKLFF,TGCGCCAGCAGCCAAGTCGGCAGGGACAAATCGGGGGAAAAACTGTTTTTT
TRBJ2-5,few,.,15,TRBV7-2,CASSLVLAYQETQYF,TGTGCCAGCAGCTTAGTTCTGGCGTACCAAGAGACCCAGTACTTC
TRBJ1-6,few,TRBD1,13,TRBV11-2,CASGTGVASPLHF,TGTGCCAGCGGGACAGGGGTTGCCTCACCCCTCCACTTT
TRBJ1-3,.,.,14,TRBV7-6,CASSGEPSGNTIYF,TGTGCCAGCAGCGGAGAACCCTCTGGAAACACCATATATTTT
TRBJ1-1,few,.,12,TRBV10-3,CAISTGTTEAFF,TGTGCCATCAGTACCGGGACAACTGAAGCTTTCTTT
TRBJ1-2,few,.,12,TRBV5-6,CASSRISYGYTF,TGTGCCAGCAGCCGGATAAGCTATGGCTACACCTTC
TRBJ1-2,few,.,14,TRBV5-1,CASSPAGLNYGYTF,TGCGCCAGCAGCCCGGCGGGCCTCAACTATGGCTACACCTTC
TRBJ2-3,few,.,13,TRBV5-1,CASSRVETDTQYF,TGCGCCAGCAGCCGGGTAGAAACAGATACGCAGTATTTT
TRBJ1-5,.,TRBD1,13,TRBV7-2,CASSSWTGVPQHF,TGTGCCAGCAGCTCATGGACAGGCGTGCCCCAGCATTTT
TRBJ2-5,medium-sized,.,15,TRBV6-6,CASSYLRTVQETQYF,TGTGCCAGCAGTTACCTCCGGACTGTACAAGAGACCCAGTACTTC
TRBJ2-1,many,.,13,TRBV4-3,CASSRDMSNEQFF,TGCGCCAGCAGCCGTGATATGAGTAATGAGCAGTTCTTC
TRBJ1-5,few,.,14,TRBV7-2,CASSLGASNQPQHF,TGTGCCAGCAGCTTAGGGGCTAGCAATCAGCCCCAGCATTTT
TRBJ2-1,many,TRBD2,15,TRBV6-6,CASLGVGGYYNEQFF,TGTGCCAGCCTGGGGGTCGGGGGGTATTACAATGAGCAGTTCTTC
TRBJ2-2,many,.,13,TRBV27,CASGLLSTGELFF,TGTGCCAGCGGGCTTCTCTCCACCGGGGAGCTGTTTTTT
TRBJ2-5,few,TRBD2,15,TRBV7-2,CASSLDAGGQETQYF,TGTGCCAGCAGCTTAGATGCGGGGGGGCAAGAGACCCAGTACTTC
TRBJ2-1,many,TRBD1,15,TRBV11-1,CASSLGQGNHNEQFF,TGTGCCAGCAGCTTAGGACAGGGGAACCACAATGAGCAGTTCTTC
TRBJ2-1,.,TRBD1,12,TRBV11-2,CASSREGTGSFF,TGTGCCAGCAGCAGAGAGGGGACAGGCTCGTTCTTC
TRBJ2-4,many,.,16,TRBV28,CASSLKSGIGKNIQYF,TGTGCCAGCAGTTTAAAATCAGGGATCGGCAAAAACATTCAGTACTTC
TRBJ2-3,.,TRBD2,15,TRBV13,CASSRSRLATDTQYF,TGTGCCAGCAGCCGATCCAGACTAGCCACAGATACGCAGTATTTT
TRBJ2-5,.,TRBD2,17,TRBV6-5,CASSALAGAVFTETQYF,TGTGCCAGCAGTGCCTTAGCGGGGGCCGTCTTCACAGAGACCCAGTACTTC
TRBJ2-3,few,.,12,TRBV5-4,CASSFFGDTQYF,TGTGCCAGCAGCTTCTTCGGGGATACGCAGTATTTT
TRBJ2-2,few,.,16,TRBV5-1,CASSLMADSNTGELFF,TGCGCCAGCAGCTTGATGGCGGATTCGAACACCGGGGAGCTGTTTTTT
TRBJ1-2,few,TRBD1,13,TRBV5-1,CASSIPGQGQDTF,TGCGCCAGCAGCATCCCGGGACAGGGCCAGGACACCTTC
TRBJ2-7,.,TRBD1,14,TRBV15,CATSTDRGPYEQYF,TGTGCCACCAGCACGGACAGGGGTCCCTACGAGCAGTACTTC
TRBJ2-1,.,TRBD1,15,TRBV10-3,CAISADRGLYNEQFF,TGTGCCATCAGTGCGGACAGGGGACTCTACAATGAGCAGTTCTTC
TRBJ2-1,many,TRBD1,16,TRBV12-3/TRBV12-4,CASGARDRELHNEQFF,TGTGCCAGCGGCGCGCGGGACAGGGAATTACACAATGAGCAGTTCTTC
TRBJ2-1,.,.,14,TRBV18,CASSPPAGVVEQFF,TGTGCCAGCTCACCACCCGCAGGGGTTGTCGAGCAGTTCTTC
TRBJ2-7,few,TRBD1,13,TRBV20-1,CSARSGQGTEQYF,TGCAGTGCTAGATCGGGACAGGGTACCGAGCAGTACTTC
TRBJ1-3,.,.,13,TRBV20-1,CSAGTGFGNTIYF,TGCAGTGCTGGTACAGGGTTTGGAAACACCATATATTTT
TRBJ2-2,.,TRBD1,14,TRBV7-2,CASRQGADTGELFF,TGTGCCAGCAGACAGGGGGCGGACACCGGGGAGCTGTTTTTT
TRBJ2-7,many,.,14,TRBV4-1,CASSQDREPYEQYF,TGCGCCAGCAGCCAAGACAGGGAGCCCTACGAGCAGTACTTC
TRBJ2-5,.,.,14,TRBV11-2,CASSLDPAVLTQYF,TGTGCCAGCAGCTTAGATCCGGCAGTTTTAACCCAGTACTTC
TRBJ1-1,few,.,13,TRBV6-5,CASGTRGSTEAFF,TGTGCCAGCGGTACTCGAGGGAGCACTGAAGCTTTCTTT
TRBJ1-5,.,TRBD1,14,TRBV20-1,CSARGQGGYRPQHF,TGCAGTGCTAGGGGACAGGGAGGTTATCGGCCCCAGCATTTT
TRBJ2-1,.,.,13,TRBV6-5,CASSYSKGNEQFF,TGTGCCAGCAGTTACTCGAAGGGGAATGAGCAGTTCTTC
TRBJ2-1,many,TRBD1,16,TRBV7-3,CASSLTVPGQGNEQFF,TGTGCCAGCAGCTTAACCGTCCCGGGACAGGGAAATGAGCAGTTCTTC
TRBJ1-1,many,.,15,TRBV5-1,CASSPGRGQNTEAFF,TGCGCCAGCAGCCCAGGACGGGGACAGAACACTGAAGCTTTCTTT
TRBJ2-1,.,TRBD1,15,TRBV5-5,CASSFSWDRGDEQFF,TGTGCCAGCAGCTTCAGTTGGGACAGGGGCGATGAGCAGTTCTTC
TRBJ2-3,few,.,14,TRBV29-1,CSEVRDQETDTQYF,TGCAGCGAAGTCCGGGACCAGGAGACAGATACGCAGTATTTT
TRBJ1-2,.,TRBD1,14,TRBV12-3/TRBV12-4,CASSPPGQLNGYTF,TGTGCCAGCAGCCCACCGGGACAGCTCAATGGCTACACCTTC
TRBJ2-2,few,.,15,TRBV4-3,CASTKTGAWTGELFF,TGCGCCAGCACCAAAACGGGGGCTTGGACCGGGGAGCTGTTTTTT
TRBJ1-2,.,TRBD1,15,TRBV5-6,CASSWGTGGGYGYTF,TGTGCCAGCAGCTGGGGGACAGGGGGCGGCTATGGCTACACCTTC
TRBJ2-3,few,TRBD2,17,TRBV11-2,CASSLDRERDDTDTQYF,TGTGCCAGCAGCTTAGATCGCGAGCGGGACGACACAGATACGCAGTATTTT